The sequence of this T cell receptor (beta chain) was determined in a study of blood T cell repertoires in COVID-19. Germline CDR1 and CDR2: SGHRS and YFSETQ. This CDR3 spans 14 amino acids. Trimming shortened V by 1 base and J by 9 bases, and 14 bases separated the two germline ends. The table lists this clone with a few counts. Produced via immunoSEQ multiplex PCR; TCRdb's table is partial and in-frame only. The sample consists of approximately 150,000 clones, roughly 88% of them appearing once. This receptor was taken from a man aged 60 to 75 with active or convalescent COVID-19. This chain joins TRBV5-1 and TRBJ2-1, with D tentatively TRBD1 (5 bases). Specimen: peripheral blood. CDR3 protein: CASSLRQGWGEQFF. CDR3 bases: TGCGCCAGCAGCTTGAGGCAGGGATGGGGTGAGCAGTTCTTC.